The clone carrying this TCR beta chain was seen only a few times. Amplified TCR beta CDR3 regions derived from RNA transcripts. When the TCR CDR3 underwent first-round RT-PCR, the HTBI primer set was used. In TCRdb, the multiplex PCR reads were re-called with MiXCR into one record per CDR3 protein. The table records under 400,000 distinct CDR3 sequences, less than 20% of them present only once. CDR3 size: 17 residues. V trimming: 8 bases; J trimming: 0 bases; junction bases outside the gene matches: 15. Germline loops: CDR1 MDHEN, CDR2 SYDVKM. These data come from a study of T cells in Graves' hyperthyroidism and ophthalmopathy. Diagnoses used clinical symptoms, serum thyroxine and TRAb, thyroid ultrasound and orbital computed tomography.

Sequencing input: blood. The TCR sequence derives from a woman younger than 30 with Graves' hyperthyroidism that later progressed to Graves' ophthalmopathy. This rearrangement joins TRBV28 to TRBJ2-5; 7 nucleotides line up with TRBD1. CDR3 DNA sequence: TGTGCCAGCGCCCCTTTCCTACCGGGACAGCACCAAGAGACCCAGTACTTC. Translated, it gives CASAPFLPGQHQETQYF.